The rows below give T cell receptor beta chains drawn from one sample of a study of T cell clones after liver transplantation. Profiling relied on immunoSEQ multiplex PCR, and the TCRdb table lists in-frame clones only, not all of them. The sample holds more than 15,000 clones; over 70% are singletons and the top ten take roughly 13%. Sequenced material: CD8+ T cells from blood, taken before liver transplant. These TCRs come from a human donor who received a liver transplant. Both conserved end residues are part of each CDR3. A D gene is named only where the DNA matches it firmly. Size values are once, few and many counts, or a class for expanded clones, and some rows have none.

d_gene	v_gene	j_gene	abundance	CDR3nt	CDR3aa
TRBD1	TRBV5-6	TRBJ2-7	once	TGTGCCAGCAGCACCGGGACAGCCTACGAGCAGTACTTC	CASSTGTAYEQYF
-	TRBV29-1	TRBJ2-7	-	TGCAGCGTTGATGCGGGGGCGAGGGAGCAGTACTTC	CSVDAGAREQYF
-	TRBV28	TRBJ2-7	-	TGTGCCAGCAGCCAGGGGGGGAGAAACGAGCAGTACTTC	CASSQGGRNEQYF
-	TRBV27	TRBJ2-5	-	TGTGCCAGCAGTTTAGGTGGGAAGACCCAGTACTTC	CASSLGGKTQYF
TRBD1	TRBV11-2	TRBJ2-4	-	TGTGCCAGCACCACAACAGGGGCAAAAAACATTCAGTACTTC	CASTTTGAKNIQYF
-	TRBV4-2	TRBJ1-1	-	TGTGCCAGCAGCCATGACAGGTCGAACACTGAAGCTTTCTTT	CASSHDRSNTEAFF
-	TRBV14	TRBJ2-2	-	TGTGCCAGCAGCCATAGGCGGTGGGCGGACGGGGAGCTGTTTTTT	CASSHRRWADGELFF
TRBD1	TRBV28	TRBJ1-2	-	TGTGCCAGCAGTTTCCCAGGGGGTGGCTATGGCTACACCTTC	CASSFPGGGYGYTF
TRBD2	TRBV4-1	TRBJ2-1	-	TGCGCCAGCAGCCAAGATTCTAGCGGTTACAATGAGCAGTTCTTC	CASSQDSSGYNEQFF
-	TRBV19	TRBJ2-3	-	TGTGCCAGTAAGAGCGGGACAGGAGATACGCAGTATTTT	CASKSGTGDTQYF
TRBD1	TRBV4-1	TRBJ1-2	-	TGCGCCAGCAGCCCGCGTTGGGACAGGGACTATGGCTACACCTTC	CASSPRWDRDYGYTF
-	TRBV19	TRBJ1-5	-	TGTGCCAGTAGTTACAATAGCAATCAGCCCCAGCATTTT	CASSYNSNQPQHF
-	TRBV7-2	TRBJ1-1	-	TGTGCCAGCAGCTTACCCTTTGGGGGGGACACTGAAGCTTTCTTT	CASSLPFGGDTEAFF
-	TRBV28	TRBJ2-7	-	TGTGCCAGCAGTTTACTGGCGGGCGAGCAGTACTTC	CASSLLAGEQYF
-	TRBV4-3	TRBJ2-3	-	TGCGCCAGCAGCCAACTAGGGGGGGTGACAGATACGCAGTATTTT	CASSQLGGVTDTQYF
TRBD1	TRBV29-1	TRBJ2-7	-	TGCAGCGTTGAAGAATGGGACAGGGGGCGGTACGAGCAGTACTTC	CSVEEWDRGRYEQYF
-	TRBV28	TRBJ2-2	-	TGTGCCAGCACCCTCGGAGCGGGTTCCTTCACCGGGGAGCTGTTTTTT	CASTLGAGSFTGELFF
-	TRBV5-1	TRBJ2-2	-	TGCGCCAGCAGCTTGGCACAGCAGGGGAACACCGGGGAGCTGTTTTTT	CASSLAQQGNTGELFF
TRBD2	TRBV7-2	TRBJ2-3	-	TGTGCCAGCAGCTTAGGGCTGGGGGGGGGCACAGATACGCAGTATTTT	CASSLGLGGGTDTQYF
-	TRBV5-5	TRBJ2-7	-	TGTGCCAGCAGGAGGCAGTCCTACGAGCAGTACTTC	CASRRQSYEQYF
-	TRBV15	TRBJ1-1	-	TGTGCCACCAGCTACCTGGAGTTTGGTTTCACTGAAGCTTTCTTT	CATSYLEFGFTEAFF
-	TRBV21-1	TRBJ1-1	-	TGTGCCAGCAGCAACAGAGACCCGAACACTGAAGCTTTCTTT	CASSNRDPNTEAFF
-	TRBV10-2	TRBJ1-1	-	TGCGCCAGCAGTGCTCCTGGACCGCATGAAGCTTTCTTT	CASSAPGPHEAFF
TRBD1	TRBV28	TRBJ2-7	-	TGTGCCAGCAGTTTATTGGCCATGAGGACAGGCCGTTCCTACGAGCAGTACTTC	CASSLLAMRTGRSYEQYF
-	TRBV6-4	TRBJ2-3	-	TGTGCCAGCAGTGACGGGCAGAGCACAGATACGCAGTATTTT	CASSDGQSTDTQYF
TRBD2	TRBV9	TRBJ2-3	-	TGTGCCAGCAGCGTGGGGACTAGCACTAGCACAGATACGCAGTATTTT	CASSVGTSTSTDTQYF
-	TRBV14	TRBJ2-1	-	TGTGCCAGCAGCCGAGGTAGGAGGCCAGTGAAGAATGAGCAGTTCTTC	CASSRGRRPVKNEQFF
-	TRBV7-9	TRBJ2-7	once	TGTGCCAGCAGGTCGATAAGCTCCTACGAGCAGTACTTC	CASRSISSYEQYF
-	TRBV5-4	TRBJ1-2	-	TGTGCCAGCAGCTTGGCAGCATCTAACTATGGCTACACCTTC	CASSLAASNYGYTF
-	TRBV9	TRBJ2-2	once	TGTGCCAGCAGCGTAGGTCGTAACACCGGGGAGCTGTTTTTT	CASSVGRNTGELFF
-	TRBV5-6	TRBJ2-7	-	TGTGCCAGCACATCGCGGGGGCTGCCACCCTACGAGCAGTACTTC	CASTSRGLPPYEQYF
-	TRBV27	TRBJ2-2	-	TGTGCCAGCAGTTTTGCAGGGAACACCGGGGAGCTGTTTTTT	CASSFAGNTGELFF
TRBD1	TRBV28	TRBJ1-4	-	TGTGCCAGCTCCCGGGACAGGGAAGAAAAACTGTTTTTT	CASSRDREEKLFF
-	TRBV18	TRBJ2-1	-	TGTGCCAGCTCACCGGGACTTGAGCAGTTCTTC	CASSPGLEQFF
-	TRBV6-1	TRBJ1-1	-	TGTGCCAGCAGTGAAGAGTACTTGGGGACCTTAATGAACACTGAAGCTTTCTTT	CASSEEYLGTLMNTEAFF
TRBD2	TRBV5-3	TRBJ2-7	-	TGTGCCAGAAGCTTTGGGACTAGCGGGGGCTTCTCCTACGAGCAGTACTTC	CARSFGTSGGFSYEQYF
-	TRBV7-9	TRBJ1-1	once	TGTGCCAGCAGCTTAGAGGGCTTCGCGGAAGCTTTCTTT	CASSLEGFAEAFF
-	TRBV15	TRBJ1-2	-	TGTGCCACCAGCCCTCGGGATGTGAACGGCTACACCTTC	CATSPRDVNGYTF